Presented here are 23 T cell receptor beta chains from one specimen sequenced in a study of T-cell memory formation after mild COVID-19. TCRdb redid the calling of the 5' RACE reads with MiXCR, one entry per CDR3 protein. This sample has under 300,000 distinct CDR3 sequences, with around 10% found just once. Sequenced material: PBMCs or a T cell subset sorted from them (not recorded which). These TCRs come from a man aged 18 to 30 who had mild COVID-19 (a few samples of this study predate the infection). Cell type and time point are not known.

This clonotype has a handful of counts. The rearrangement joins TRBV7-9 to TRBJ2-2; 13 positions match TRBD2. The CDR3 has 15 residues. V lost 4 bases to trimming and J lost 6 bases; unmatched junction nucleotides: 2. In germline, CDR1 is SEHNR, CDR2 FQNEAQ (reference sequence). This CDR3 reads CASSSTSGGAGELFF. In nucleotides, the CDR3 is TGTGCCAGCAGCTCAACTAGCGGGGGGGCCGGGGAGCTGTTTTTT.

The CDR3 coding sequence is TGTGCCAGCAGTCAGGGAGCCACTGAAGCTTTCTTT. Its translation is CASSQGATEAFF. The chain is built from TRBV27 and TRBJ1-1, with D tentatively TRBD1 (5 bases). The CDR3 loop spans 12 amino acids. V was clipped by 5 bases and J by 4 bases, with 8 bases between them. The germline V gene encodes CDR1 MNHEY and CDR2 SMNVEV (reference sequence).

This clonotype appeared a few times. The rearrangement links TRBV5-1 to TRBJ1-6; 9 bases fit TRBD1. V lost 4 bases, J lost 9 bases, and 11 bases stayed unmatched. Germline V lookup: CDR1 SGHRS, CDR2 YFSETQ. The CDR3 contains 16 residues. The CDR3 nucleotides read TGCGCCAGCAGCCTCCGGGACAGGGAGTCTGGTTCACCCCTCCACTTT. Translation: CASSLRDRESGSPLHF.

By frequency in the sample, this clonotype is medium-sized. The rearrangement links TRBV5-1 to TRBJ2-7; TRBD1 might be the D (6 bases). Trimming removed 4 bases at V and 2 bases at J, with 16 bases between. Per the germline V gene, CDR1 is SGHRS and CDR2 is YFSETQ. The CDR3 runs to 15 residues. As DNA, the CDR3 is TGCGCCAGCAGCCCGCAACAAGGGGGTCCCTACGAGCAGTACTTC. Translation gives CASSPQQGGPYEQYF.

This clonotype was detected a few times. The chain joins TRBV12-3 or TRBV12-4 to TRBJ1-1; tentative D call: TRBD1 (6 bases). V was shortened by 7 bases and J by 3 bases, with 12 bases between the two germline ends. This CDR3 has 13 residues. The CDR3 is CASNWGGDTEAFF. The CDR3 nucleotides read TGTGCCAGCAACTGGGGGGGCGACACTGAAGCTTTCTTT.

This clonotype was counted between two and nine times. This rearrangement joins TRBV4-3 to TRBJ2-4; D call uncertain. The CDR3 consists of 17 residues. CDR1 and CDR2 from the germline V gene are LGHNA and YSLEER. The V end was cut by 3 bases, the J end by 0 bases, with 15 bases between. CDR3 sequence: CASSQGPGRIAKNIQYF. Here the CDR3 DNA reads TGCGCCAGCAGCCAGGGCCCGGGCCGAATAGCCAAAAACATTCAGTACTTC.

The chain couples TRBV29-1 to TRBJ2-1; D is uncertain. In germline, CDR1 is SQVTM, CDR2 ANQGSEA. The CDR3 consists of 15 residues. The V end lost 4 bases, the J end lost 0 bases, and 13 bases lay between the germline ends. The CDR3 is CSVAAAWGSYNEQFF. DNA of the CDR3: TGCAGCGTTGCGGCGGCTTGGGGCTCCTACAATGAGCAGTTCTTC.

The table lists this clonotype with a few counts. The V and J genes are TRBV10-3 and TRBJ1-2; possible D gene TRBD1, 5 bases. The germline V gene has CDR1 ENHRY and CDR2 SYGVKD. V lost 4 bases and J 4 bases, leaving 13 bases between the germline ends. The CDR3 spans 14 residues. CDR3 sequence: CAISGSSGTYGYTF. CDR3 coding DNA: TGTGCCATCAGTGGTTCTTCGGGGACCTATGGCTACACCTTC.

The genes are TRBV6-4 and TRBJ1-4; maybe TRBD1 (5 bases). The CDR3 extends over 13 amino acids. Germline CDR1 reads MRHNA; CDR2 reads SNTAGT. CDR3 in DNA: TGTGGAAGGGGAGGGGCAACTAATGAAAAACTGTTTTTT. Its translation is CGRGGATNEKLFF.

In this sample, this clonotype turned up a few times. The CDR3 region is CATSDPGTGGGYTF. The CDR3 nucleotides are TGTGCCACCAGTGACCCCGGGACAGGGGGAGGCTACACCTTC. The gene calls are TRBV24-1 and TRBJ1-2, with 11 bases that match TRBD1. CDR3 size: 14 residues. Germline V gives CDR1 KGHDR, CDR2 SFDVKD. V trimming: 4 bases; J trimming: 8 bases; junction bases outside the gene matches: 5.

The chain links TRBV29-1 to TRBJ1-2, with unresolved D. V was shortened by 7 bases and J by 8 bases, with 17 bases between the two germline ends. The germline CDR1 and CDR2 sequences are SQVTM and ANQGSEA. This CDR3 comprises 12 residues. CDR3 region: CSESTAGSGYTF. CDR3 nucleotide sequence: TGCAGCGAATCCACAGCGGGGTCCGGCTACACCTTC.

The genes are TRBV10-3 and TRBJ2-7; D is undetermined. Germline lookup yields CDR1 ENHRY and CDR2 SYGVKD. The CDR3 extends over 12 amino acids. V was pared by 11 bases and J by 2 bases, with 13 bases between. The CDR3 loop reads CASRGVTYEQYV. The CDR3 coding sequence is TGTGCCTCCCGAGGCGTTACCTACGAGCAGTACGTC.

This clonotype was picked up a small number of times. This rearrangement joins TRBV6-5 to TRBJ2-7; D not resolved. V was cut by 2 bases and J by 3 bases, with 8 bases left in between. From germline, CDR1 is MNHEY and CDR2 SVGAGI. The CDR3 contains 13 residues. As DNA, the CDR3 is TGTGCCAGCAGTTACGACGAGTTCTACGAGCAGTACTTC. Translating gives CASSYDEFYEQYF.

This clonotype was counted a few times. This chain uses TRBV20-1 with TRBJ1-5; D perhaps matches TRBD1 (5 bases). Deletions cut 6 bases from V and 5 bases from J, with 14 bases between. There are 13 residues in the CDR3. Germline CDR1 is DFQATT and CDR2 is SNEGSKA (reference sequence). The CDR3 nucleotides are TGCAGTGCCGGCGGGGCCATCGATCAGCCCCAGCATTTT. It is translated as CSAGGAIDQPQHF.

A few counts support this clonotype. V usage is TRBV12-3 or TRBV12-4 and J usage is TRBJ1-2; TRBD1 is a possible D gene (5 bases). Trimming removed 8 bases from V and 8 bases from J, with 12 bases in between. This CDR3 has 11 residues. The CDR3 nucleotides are TGTGCCAGCTGGTCAGGGTACGGCTACACCTTC. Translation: CASWSGYGYTF.

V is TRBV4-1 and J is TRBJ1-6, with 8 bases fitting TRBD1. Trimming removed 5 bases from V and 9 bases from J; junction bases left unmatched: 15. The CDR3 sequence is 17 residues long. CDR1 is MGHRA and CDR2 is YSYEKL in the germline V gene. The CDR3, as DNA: TGCGCCAGCAGCTTACGCCAGGGGGGACAGGTCGGTTCACCCCTCCACTTT. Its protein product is CASSLRQGGQVGSPLHF.

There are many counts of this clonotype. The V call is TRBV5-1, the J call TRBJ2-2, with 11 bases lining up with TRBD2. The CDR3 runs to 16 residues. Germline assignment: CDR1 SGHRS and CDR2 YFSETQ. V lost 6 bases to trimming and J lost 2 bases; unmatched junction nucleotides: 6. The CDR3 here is CASTPLAGGNTGELFF. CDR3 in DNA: TGCGCCAGCACCCCCCTAGCGGGGGGTAACACCGGGGAGCTGTTTTTT.

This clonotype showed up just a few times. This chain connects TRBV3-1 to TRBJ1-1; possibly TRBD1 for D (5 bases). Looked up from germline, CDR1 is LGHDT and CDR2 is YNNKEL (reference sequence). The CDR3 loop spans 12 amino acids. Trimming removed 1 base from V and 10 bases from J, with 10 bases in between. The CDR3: CASSQVAGLAFF. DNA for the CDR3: TGTGCCAGCAGCCAAGTCGCGGGACTAGCTTTCTTT.

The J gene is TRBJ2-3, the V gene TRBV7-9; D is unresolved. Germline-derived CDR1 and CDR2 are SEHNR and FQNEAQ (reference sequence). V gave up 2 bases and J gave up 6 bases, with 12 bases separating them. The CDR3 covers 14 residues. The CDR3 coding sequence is TGTGCCAGCAGCTTATTCCAGGCCGGGGATACGCAGTATTTT. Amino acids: CASSLFQAGDTQYF.

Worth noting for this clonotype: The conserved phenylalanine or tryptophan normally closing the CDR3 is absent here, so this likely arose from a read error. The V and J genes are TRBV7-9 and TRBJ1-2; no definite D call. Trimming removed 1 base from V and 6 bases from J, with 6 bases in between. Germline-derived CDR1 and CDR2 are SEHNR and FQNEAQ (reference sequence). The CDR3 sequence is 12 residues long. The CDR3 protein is CASSLVGDGYTL. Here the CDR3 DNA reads TGTGCCAGCAGCTTAGTTGGGGATGGCTACACCTTA.

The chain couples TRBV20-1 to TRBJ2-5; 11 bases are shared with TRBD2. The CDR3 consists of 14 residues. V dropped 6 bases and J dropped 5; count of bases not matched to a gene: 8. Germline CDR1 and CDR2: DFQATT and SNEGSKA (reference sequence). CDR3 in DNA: TGCAGTGCCGCTCTAGCGGGGGGCTTGGAGACCCAGTACTTC. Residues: CSAALAGGLETQYF.

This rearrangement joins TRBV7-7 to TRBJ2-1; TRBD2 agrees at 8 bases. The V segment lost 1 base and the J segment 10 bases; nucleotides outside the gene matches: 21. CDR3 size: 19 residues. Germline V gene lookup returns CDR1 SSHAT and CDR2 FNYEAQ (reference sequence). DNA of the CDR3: TGTGCCAGCAGCTTAGGGGCAGCGGGGGCCTCCCTGTGGGTCGACGAGCAGTTCTTC. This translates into CASSLGAAGASLWVDEQFF.

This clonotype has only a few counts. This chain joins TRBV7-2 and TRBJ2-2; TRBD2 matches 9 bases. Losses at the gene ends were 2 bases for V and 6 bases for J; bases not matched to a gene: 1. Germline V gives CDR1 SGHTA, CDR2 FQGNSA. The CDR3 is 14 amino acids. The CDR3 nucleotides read TGTGCCAGCAGCTTAAGCGGGGGGCCCGGGGAGCTGTTTTTT. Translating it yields CASSLSGGPGELFF.